Detailed here is one TCR beta chain. The antigen is undetermined. The V gene end was trimmed by 7 bases and the J gene end by 4 bases; junction bases not matched to a gene: 3. CDR1 ENHRY and CDR2 SYGVKD come from the germline V gene. The CDR3 runs 13 residues. Reverse transcription of all isolated RNA meant that expressed TCRB transcripts were sequenced. Using immunoSEQ multiplex PCR, the repertoire was profiled, and TCRdb retains in-frame clones only, with some absent. Of 300,000 to 400,000 clones listed, approximately 12% are singletons. The sample comes from a study of beta chain features in type 1 diabetes. The study's findings and limits: The VDJ junctions of type 1 diabetes patients carried fewer insertions and more deletions.

Sequencing used naive CD4+ T cells from blood. This clonotype was sampled from a man aged 18 to 30 in good health. The genes are TRBV10-3 and TRBJ1-1; 10 nucleotides align to TRBD1. The CDR3 here is CAINGQGGTEAFF. The DNA of the CDR3 is TGTGCCATCAACGGACAGGGGGGCACTGAAGCTTTCTTT.